What follows are 5 T cell receptor beta chains derived from one specimen sequenced in a study of shared clonotypes between healthy human individuals. Produced via immunoSEQ multiplex PCR; TCRdb's table is partial and in-frame only. The table records more than 2,000,000 clones, about 92% of them present only once. The sample comprised naive CD4+ T cells from PBMCs. Subset of the sample: CD45RA+ positively selected. These receptors all stem from a young man in good health. Some clones in this sample may be carry-over from other donors' samples.

This rearrangement joins TRBV7-9 to TRBJ2-2; tentative D call: TRBD1 (6 bases). The CDR3 contains 18 residues. Germline CDR1 and CDR2: SEHNR and FQNEAQ (reference sequence). Deletions cut 5 bases from V and 0 bases from J, with 19 bases between. DNA for the CDR3: TGTGCCAGCAGCCTTTCAAAACTAGGACAGCCGAACACCGGGGAGCTGTTTTTT. Encoded protein: CASSLSKLGQPNTGELFF.

The DNA for the CDR3 is TGTGCCTGGAGTGGGCAGGCCAATTCACCCCTCCACTTT. The encoded protein is CAWSGQANSPLHF. This chain uses TRBV30 with TRBJ1-6; D is undetermined. CDR1 GTSNPN and CDR2 SVGIG come from the germline V gene (reference sequence). The CDR3 is 13 amino acids. V lost 1 base, J lost 7 bases, and 8 bases lay in between.

J is TRBJ2-5 and V is TRBV10-3; possible D gene TRBD2, 6 bases. Germline V gene data show CDR1 as ENHRY and CDR2 as SYGVKD. V lost 4 bases, J lost 5 bases, and 14 bases lay in between. This CDR3 is built from 14 residues. CDR3 protein: CAISGGGGMETQYF. The CDR3 DNA sequence: TGTGCCATCAGTGGGGGTGGAGGGATGGAGACCCAGTACTTC.

This clone was counted once. This chain connects TRBV7-9 to TRBJ2-7, with 7 bases that match TRBD2. Germline CDR1 and CDR2: SEHNR and FQNEAQ (reference sequence). V shed 1 base, J shed 2 bases, and the junction held 5 bases outside the gene matches. This CDR3 spans 15 amino acids. CDR3 nucleotide sequence: TGTGCCAGCAGCTTAGGGCTAGCGGCGCCCTACGAGCAGTACTTC. It encodes CASSLGLAAPYEQYF.

This clone was seen once. This sequence joins TRBV28 and TRBJ1-4; D is undetermined. The length of the CDR3 is 14 residues. The germline V and J ends were trimmed by 6 bases and 8 bases, with 16 bases remaining between them. CDR1 and CDR2 (germline): MDHEN, SYDVKM. The CDR3 reads CASSPRRFGEKLFF. The CDR3 nucleotides are TGTGCCAGCAGCCCCCGTCGCTTCGGGGAAAAACTGTTTTTT.